This TCR beta chain was identified during a study of PD-1 blockade in classical Hodgkin lymphoma. Points from the study as a whole: A significant rise in TCR diversity was seen by C4D1 for CD4+ cells but not for CD8+ cells. Undefined causes, possibly disease activity or prior therapy, underlie the repertoire differences. In newly diagnosed patients, baseline TCR diversity was reportedly below that of healthy donors. Patients newly diagnosed and complete responders had comparable baseline diversity.

Generated by immunoSEQ multiplex PCR, the TCRdb table keeps only in-frame clones and is missing some. The sample lists 40,000 to 50,000 clones, around 83% occurring once. CDR1 is LNHDA, CDR2 SQIVND, per germline (reference sequence). With 3 bases removed from V and 6 bases from J, the gap between germline ends came to 10 bases. The CDR3 sequence is 13 residues long. Relapses following autologous stem cell transplantation were seen in all patients, with brentuximab vedotin exposure varying. Comments on this clone: The antigen is undetermined.

The sequenced sample was peripheral blood mononuclear cells (PBMCs), obtained before the second cycle of nivolumab. The sequence came from a human donor with classical Hodgkin lymphoma. This chain joins TRBV19 and TRBJ2-3; D may be TRBD2 (7 bases). The CDR3 nucleotides read TGTGCCAGTAGTATTGGGGGGGCGGATACGCAGTATTTT. It is translated as CASSIGGADTQYF. The complete variable domain, with remaining parts taken from reference TRBV19 and TRBJ2-3, reads DGGITQSPKYLFRKEGQNVTLSCEQNLNHDAMYWYRQDPGQGLRLIYYSQIVNDFQKGDIAEGYSVSREKKESFPLTVTSAQKNPTAFYLCASSIGGADTQYFGPGTRLTVL.